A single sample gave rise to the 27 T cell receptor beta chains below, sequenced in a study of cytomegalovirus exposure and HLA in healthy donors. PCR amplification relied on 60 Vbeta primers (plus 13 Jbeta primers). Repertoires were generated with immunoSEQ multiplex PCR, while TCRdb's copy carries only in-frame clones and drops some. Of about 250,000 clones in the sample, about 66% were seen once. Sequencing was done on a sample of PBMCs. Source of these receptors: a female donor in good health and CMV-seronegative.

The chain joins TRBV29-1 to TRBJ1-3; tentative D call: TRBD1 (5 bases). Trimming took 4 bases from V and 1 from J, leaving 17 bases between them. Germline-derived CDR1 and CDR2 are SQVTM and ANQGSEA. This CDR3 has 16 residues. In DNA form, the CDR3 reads TGCAGCGTTGCCCGACCGGGACTCCCGTCTGGAAACACCATATATTTT. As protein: CSVARPGLPSGNTIYF.

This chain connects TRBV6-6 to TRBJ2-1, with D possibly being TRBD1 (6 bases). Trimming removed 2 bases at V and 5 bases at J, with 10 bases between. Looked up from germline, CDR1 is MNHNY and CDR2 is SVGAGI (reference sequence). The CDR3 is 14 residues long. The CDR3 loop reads CASSYQGTDNEQFF. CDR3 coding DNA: TGTGCCAGCAGTTACCAGGGGACCGACAATGAGCAGTTCTTC.

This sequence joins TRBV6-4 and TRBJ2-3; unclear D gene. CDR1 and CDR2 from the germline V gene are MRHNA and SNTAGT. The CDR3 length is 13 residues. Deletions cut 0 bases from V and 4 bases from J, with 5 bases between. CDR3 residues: CASSDSAADTQYF. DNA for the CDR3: TGTGCCAGCAGTGACTCCGCGGCAGATACGCAGTATTTT.

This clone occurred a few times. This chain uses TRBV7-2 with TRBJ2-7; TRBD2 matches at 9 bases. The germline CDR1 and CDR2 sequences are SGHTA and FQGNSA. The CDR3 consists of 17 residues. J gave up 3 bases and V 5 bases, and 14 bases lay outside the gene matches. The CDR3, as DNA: TGTGCCAGCAGCCCCCAGCGGGGTCTAGCGGGGCGCTACGAGCAGTACTTC. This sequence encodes CASSPQRGLAGRYEQYF.

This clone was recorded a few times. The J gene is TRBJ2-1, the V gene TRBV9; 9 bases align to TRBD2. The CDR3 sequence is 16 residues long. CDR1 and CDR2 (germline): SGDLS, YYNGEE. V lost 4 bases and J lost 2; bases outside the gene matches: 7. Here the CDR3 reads CASSFAAGGTYNEQFF. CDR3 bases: TGTGCCAGCAGCTTCGCGGCGGGAGGGACCTACAATGAGCAGTTCTTC.

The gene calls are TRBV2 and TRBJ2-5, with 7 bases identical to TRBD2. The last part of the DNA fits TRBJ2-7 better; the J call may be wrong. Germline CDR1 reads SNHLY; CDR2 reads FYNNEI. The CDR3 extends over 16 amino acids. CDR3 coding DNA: TGTGCCAGCAGTATCGACCAGCGGGACGGCTCCTACGAGCAGTACTTC. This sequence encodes CASSIDQRDGSYEQYF.

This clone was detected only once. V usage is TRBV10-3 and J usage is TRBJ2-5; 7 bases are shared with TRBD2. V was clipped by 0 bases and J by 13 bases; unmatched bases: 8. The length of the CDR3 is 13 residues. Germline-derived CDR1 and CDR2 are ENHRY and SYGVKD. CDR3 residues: CAISESGGTPPYF. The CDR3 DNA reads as TGTGCCATCAGTGAGTCGGGAGGGACGCCCCCGTACTTC.

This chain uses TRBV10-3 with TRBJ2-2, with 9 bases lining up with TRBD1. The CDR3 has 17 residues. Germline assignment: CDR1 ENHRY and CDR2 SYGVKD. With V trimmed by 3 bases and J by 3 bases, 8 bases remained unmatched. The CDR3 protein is CAISDPKTGGDTGELFF. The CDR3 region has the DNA TGTGCCATCAGTGACCCCAAGACAGGGGGAGACACCGGGGAGCTGTTTTTT.

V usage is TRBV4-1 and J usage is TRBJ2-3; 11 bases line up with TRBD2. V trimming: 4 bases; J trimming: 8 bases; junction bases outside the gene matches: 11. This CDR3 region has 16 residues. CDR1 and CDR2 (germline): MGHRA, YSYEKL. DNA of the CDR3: TGCGCCAGCAGCCGGGAGGCCGGGACTAGCGGCCCTACGCAGTATTTT. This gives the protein CASSREAGTSGPTQYF.

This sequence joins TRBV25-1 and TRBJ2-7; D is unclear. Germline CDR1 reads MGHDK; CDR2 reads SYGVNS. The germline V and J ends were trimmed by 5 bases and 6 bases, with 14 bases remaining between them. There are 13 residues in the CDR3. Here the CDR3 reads CASSKIETGEQYF. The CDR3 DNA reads TGTGCCAGCAGTAAAATAGAGACTGGCGAGCAGTACTTC.

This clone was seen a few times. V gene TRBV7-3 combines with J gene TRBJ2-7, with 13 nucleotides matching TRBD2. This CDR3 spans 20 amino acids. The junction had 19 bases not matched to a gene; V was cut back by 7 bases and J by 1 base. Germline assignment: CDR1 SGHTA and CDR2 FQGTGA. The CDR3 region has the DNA TGTGCCAGCATTTGGGCCGGACTAGCGGGAGTAGGGGGCCTATCCTACGAGCAGTACTTC. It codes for CASIWAGLAGVGGLSYEQYF.

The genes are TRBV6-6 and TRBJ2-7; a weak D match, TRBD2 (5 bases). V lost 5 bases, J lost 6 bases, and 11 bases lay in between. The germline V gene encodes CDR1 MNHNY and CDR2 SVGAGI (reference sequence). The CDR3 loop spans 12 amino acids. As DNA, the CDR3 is TGTGCCAGCAGTGCTACTAGTTTCGAGCAGTACTTC. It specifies CASSATSFEQYF.

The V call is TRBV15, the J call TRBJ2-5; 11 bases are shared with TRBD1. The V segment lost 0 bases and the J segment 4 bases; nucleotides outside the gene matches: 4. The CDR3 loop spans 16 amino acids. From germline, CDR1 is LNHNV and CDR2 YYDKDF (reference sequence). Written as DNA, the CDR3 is TGTGCCACCAGCAGAGATGGCGGGACAGGGGGAGAGACCCAGTACTTC. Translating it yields CATSRDGGTGGETQYF.

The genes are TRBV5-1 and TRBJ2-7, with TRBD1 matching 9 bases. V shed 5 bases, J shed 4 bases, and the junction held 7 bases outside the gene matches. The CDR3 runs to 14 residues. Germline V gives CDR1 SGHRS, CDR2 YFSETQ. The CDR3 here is CASRPQGASYEQYF. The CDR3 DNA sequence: TGCGCCAGCAGACCACAGGGGGCGTCTTACGAGCAGTACTTC.

The CDR3 loop is CASSLDGPTQYF. The DNA of the CDR3 is TGTGCCAGCAGCTTAGATGGGCCAACCCAGTACTTC. This chain links TRBV7-9 with TRBJ2-5; D remains unclear. Trimming stripped 1 base from V and 8 bases from J, with 8 bases between. The CDR3 has 12 residues. In germline, CDR1 is SEHNR, CDR2 FQNEAQ (reference sequence).

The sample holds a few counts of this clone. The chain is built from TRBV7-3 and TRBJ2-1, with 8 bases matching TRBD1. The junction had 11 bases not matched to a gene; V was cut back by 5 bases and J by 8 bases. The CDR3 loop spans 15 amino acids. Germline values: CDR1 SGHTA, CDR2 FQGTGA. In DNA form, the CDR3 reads TGTGCCAGCAGCCCCGGTCCGGGACAGGCGTATGAGCAGTTCTTC. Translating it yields CASSPGPGQAYEQFF. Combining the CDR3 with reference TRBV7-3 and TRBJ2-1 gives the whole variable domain GAGVSQTPSNKVTEKGKYVELRCDPISGHTALYWYRQSLGQGPEFLIYFQGTGAADDSGLPNDRFFAVRPEGSVSTLKIQRTERGDSAVYLCASSPGPGQAYEQFFGPGTRLTVL.

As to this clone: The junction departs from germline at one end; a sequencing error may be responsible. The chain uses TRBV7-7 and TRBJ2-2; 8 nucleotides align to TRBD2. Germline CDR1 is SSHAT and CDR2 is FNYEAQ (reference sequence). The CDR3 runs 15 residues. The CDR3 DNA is TGTGCTAGCAGCTTAGCAAGCGGGAGAAGCGGGGAGCTGTTTTTT. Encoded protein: CASSLASGRSGELFF.

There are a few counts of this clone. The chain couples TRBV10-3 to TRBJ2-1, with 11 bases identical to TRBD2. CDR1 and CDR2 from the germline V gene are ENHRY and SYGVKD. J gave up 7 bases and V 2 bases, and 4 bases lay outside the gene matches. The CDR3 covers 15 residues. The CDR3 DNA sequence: TGTGCCATCAGTGAGACTAGCGGGAGACCAAATGAGCAGTTCTTC. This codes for CAISETSGRPNEQFF.

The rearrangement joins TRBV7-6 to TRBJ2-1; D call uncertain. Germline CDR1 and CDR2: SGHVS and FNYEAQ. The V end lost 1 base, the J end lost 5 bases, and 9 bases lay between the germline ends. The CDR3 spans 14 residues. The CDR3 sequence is CASSLVLGDNEQFF. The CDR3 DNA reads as TGTGCCAGCAGCTTAGTTCTGGGCGACAATGAGCAGTTCTTC. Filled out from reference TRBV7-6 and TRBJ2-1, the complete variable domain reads GAGVSQSPRYKVTKRGQDVALRCDPISGHVSLYWYRQALGQGPEFLTYFNYEAQQDKSGLPNDRFSAERPEGSISTLTIQRTEQRDSAMYRCASSLVLGDNEQFFGPGTRLTVL.

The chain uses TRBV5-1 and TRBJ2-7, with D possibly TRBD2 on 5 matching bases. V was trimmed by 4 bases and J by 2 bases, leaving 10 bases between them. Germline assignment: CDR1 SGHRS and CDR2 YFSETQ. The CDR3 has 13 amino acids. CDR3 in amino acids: CASSGEGAYEQYF. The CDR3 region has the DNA TGCGCCAGCAGCGGCGAGGGAGCCTACGAGCAGTACTTC. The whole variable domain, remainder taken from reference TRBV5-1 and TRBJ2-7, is KAGVTQTPRYLIKTRGQQVTLSCSPISGHRSVSWYQQTPGQGLQFLFEYFSETQRNKGNFPGRFSGRQFSNSRSEMNVSTLELGDSALYLCASSGEGAYEQYFGPGTRLTVT.

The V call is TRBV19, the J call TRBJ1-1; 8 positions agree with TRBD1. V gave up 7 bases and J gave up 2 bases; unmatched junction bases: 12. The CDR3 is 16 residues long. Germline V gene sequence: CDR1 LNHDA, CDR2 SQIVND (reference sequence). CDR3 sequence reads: CASTPGGQGFNTEAFF. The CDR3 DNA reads TGTGCCAGTACCCCCGGAGGACAGGGATTCAACACTGAAGCTTTCTTT.

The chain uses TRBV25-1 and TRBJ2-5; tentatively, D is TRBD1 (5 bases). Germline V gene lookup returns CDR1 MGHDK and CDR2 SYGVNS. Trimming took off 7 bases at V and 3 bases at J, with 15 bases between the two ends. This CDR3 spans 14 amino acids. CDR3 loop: CASNSQGVEETQYF. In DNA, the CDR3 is TGTGCCAGCAACTCTCAAGGGGTTGAAGAGACCCAGTACTTC.

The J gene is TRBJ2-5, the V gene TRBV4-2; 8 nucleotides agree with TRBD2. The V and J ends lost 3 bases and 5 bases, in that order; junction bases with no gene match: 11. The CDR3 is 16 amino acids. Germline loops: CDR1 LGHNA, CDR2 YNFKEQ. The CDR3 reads CASSQRPGGSGETQYF. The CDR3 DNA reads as TGTGCCAGCAGCCAGCGCCCGGGGGGGTCGGGCGAGACCCAGTACTTC.

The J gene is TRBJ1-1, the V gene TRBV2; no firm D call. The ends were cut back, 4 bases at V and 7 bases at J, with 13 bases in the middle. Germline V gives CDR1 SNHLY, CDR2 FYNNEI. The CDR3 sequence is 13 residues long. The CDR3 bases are TGTGCCAGCAGTGTTTACGTGGCTTTTGAAGCTTTCTTT. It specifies CASSVYVAFEAFF.

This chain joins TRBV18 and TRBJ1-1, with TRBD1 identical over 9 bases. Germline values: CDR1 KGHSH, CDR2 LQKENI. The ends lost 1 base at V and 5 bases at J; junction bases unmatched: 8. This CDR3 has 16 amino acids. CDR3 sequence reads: CASSPLPGTGRTEAFF. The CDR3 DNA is TGTGCCAGCTCACCACTTCCCGGGACAGGGAGGACTGAAGCTTTCTTT. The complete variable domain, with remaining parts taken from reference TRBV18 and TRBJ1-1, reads NAGVMQNPRHLVRRRGQEARLRCSPMKGHSHVYWYRQLPEEGLKFMVYLQKENIIDESGMPKERFSAEFPKEGPSILRIQQVVRGDSAAYFCASSPLPGTGRTEAFFGQGTRLTVV.

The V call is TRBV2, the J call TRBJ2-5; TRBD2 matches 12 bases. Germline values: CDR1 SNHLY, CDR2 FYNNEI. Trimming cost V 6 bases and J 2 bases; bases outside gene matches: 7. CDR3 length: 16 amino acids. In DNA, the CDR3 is TGTGCCAGCAGCCGTGGACTAGCGGGGCTACAAGAGACCCAGTACTTC. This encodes CASSRGLAGLQETQYF.

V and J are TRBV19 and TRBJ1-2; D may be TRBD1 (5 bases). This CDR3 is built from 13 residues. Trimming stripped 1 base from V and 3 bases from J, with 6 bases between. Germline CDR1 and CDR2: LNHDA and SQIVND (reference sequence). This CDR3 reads CASSIVGDYGYTF. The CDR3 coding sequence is TGTGCCAGTAGTATAGTAGGGGACTATGGCTACACCTTC.